One sample yielded the 27 T cell receptor beta chains listed below, sequenced in a study of CD8+CD57+ T cells in acquired aplastic anemia (dated by TCRdb to between 2018 and 2020). Expansion of CD8+CD57+ cells had been shown by flow cytometry in the patients chosen for sequencing. Instrument on record: Illumina HiSeq 2000. TCR beta VDJ combination and CDR3 sequence profiling used genomic DNA as the template. TCRdb reprocessed the public reads (quality trimming at Q25 with fastp, clone calling with MiXCR) and kept in-frame beta chains. Identical CDR3 protein sequences are pooled into one entry, listed with their most common genes and DNA. The sample contains 150,000 to 200,000 distinct CDR3 sequences, 48% of them found a single time. The ten largest clones take up roughly 30% of the sample. The sequencing input was sorted CD4+, CD8+, or CD8+CD57+ T cells (not recorded which) from PBMCs. Source of these receptors: a human donor with aplastic anemia.

To note about this clonotype: Because it lacks the conserved phenylalanine or tryptophan at the end, this CDR3 is likely a read error. In nucleotides, the CDR3 is TGTGCCACCAGCAGGGCGACAGGGAACCAGCCCCAGCATTCT. Protein: CATSRATGNQPQHS. V is TRBV15 and J is TRBJ1-5; 7 bases map to TRBD1. The CDR3 length is 14 residues. V was pared by 3 bases and J by 7 bases, with 6 bases of the junction left unmatched. The V gene's germline CDR1 is LNHNV and CDR2 YYDKDF (reference sequence).

This clonotype was counted a few times. V usage is TRBV5-5 and J usage is TRBJ2-7, with 7 bases fitting TRBD1. J lost 5 bases, V lost 4 bases, and 12 bases had no gene match. The CDR3 consists of 15 residues. Germline CDR1 SGHKS, CDR2 YYEKEE (reference sequence). The CDR3 DNA follows: TGTGCCAGCAGCGCCCGACAGGGTGCGGTCCACGAGCAGTACTTC. It encodes CASSARQGAVHEQYF. The whole variable domain, filled in from reference TRBV5-5 and TRBJ2-7, reads DAGVTQSPTHLIKTRGQQVTLRCSPISGHKSVSWYQQVLGQGPQFIFQYYEKEERGRGNFPDRFSARQFPNYSSELNVNALLLGDSALYLCASSARQGAVHEQYFGPGTRLTVT.

This clonotype was seen many times. The chain employs TRBV7-8 and TRBJ1-2, with a tentative D call TRBD1 (5 bases). V was trimmed by 5 bases and J by 4 bases, leaving 8 bases between them. This CDR3 has 12 amino acids. Germline V gene data show CDR1 as SGHVS and CDR2 as FQNEAQ. As DNA, the CDR3 is TGTGCCAGCAGCCAAGACAGCTATGGCTACACCTTC. This sequence encodes CASSQDSYGYTF.

This clonotype has just one count. The J gene is TRBJ2-2, the V gene TRBV2, with no clear D. V dropped 3 bases and J dropped 8 bases, with 10 bases sitting between them. The CDR3 covers 13 residues. Germline V lookup: CDR1 SNHLY, CDR2 FYNNEI. CDR3 in amino acids: CASSDDNPGELFF. In DNA form, the CDR3 reads TGTGCCAGCAGTGACGACAATCCGGGGGAGCTGTTTTTT.

This clonotype appeared a few times. The CDR3 ends on some other residue instead of the conserved phenylalanine or tryptophan, so this is likely a read error. The CDR3 is CASSWGVGRASYEQYS. The CDR3 region has the DNA TGTGCCAGCAGTTGGGGGGTCGGGAGGGCTTCCTACGAGCAGTACTCC. The rearrangement links TRBV12-3 or TRBV12-4 to TRBJ2-7; 8 bases are shared with TRBD2. J gave up 1 base and V 4 bases, and 9 bases lay outside the gene matches. The CDR3 contains 16 residues.

This clonotype showed up many times. The rearrangement uses TRBV5-6 and TRBJ1-5, with D perhaps TRBD1 (5 bases). CDR3 length: 15 amino acids. The germline V gene has CDR1 SGHDT and CDR2 YYEEEE. V was trimmed by 1 base and J by 6 bases, leaving 14 bases between them. Here the CDR3 reads CASSLSWAGIQPQHF. The CDR3 DNA follows: TGTGCCAGCAGCTTGTCGTGGGCAGGGATTCAGCCCCAGCATTTT. Full variable domain (remainder filled in from reference TRBV5-6 and TRBJ1-5): DAGVTQSPTHLIKTRGQQVTLRCSPKSGHDTVSWYQQALGQGPQFIFQYYEEEERQRGNFPDRFSGHQFPNYSSELNVNALLLGDSALYLCASSLSWAGIQPQHFGDGTRLSIL.

In this sample, this clonotype turned up many times. J is TRBJ2-7 and V is TRBV30, with TRBD2 matching 12 bases. With V trimmed by 4 bases and J by 6 bases, 4 bases remained unmatched. The CDR3 is 13 amino acids. The germline V gene encodes CDR1 GTSNPN and CDR2 SVGIG (reference sequence). CDR3 bases: TGTGCCTGGACACTAGCGGGAGGAGGCGAGCAGTACTTC. This translates into CAWTLAGGGEQYF.

The J gene is TRBJ2-3, the V gene TRBV20-1; D is perhaps TRBD1 or TRBD2 (5 bases each). The CDR3 length is 12 residues. From germline, CDR1 is DFQATT and CDR2 SNEGSKA (reference sequence). The V and J ends lost 0 bases and 8 bases respectively, with 9 bases between them. DNA for the CDR3: TGCAGTGCTAGAGATGATGGGGGTACGCAGTATTTT. This sequence encodes CSARDDGGTQYF.

This clonotype was found many times. This chain links TRBV24-1 with TRBJ2-2; D gene uncertain. The CDR3 is 15 residues long. Trimming took off 4 bases at V and 0 bases at J, with 8 bases between the two ends. Germline CDR1 is KGHDR and CDR2 is SFDVKD. DNA for the CDR3: TGTGCCACCAGTGAAAGACTCGCGAACACCGGGGAGCTGTTTTTT. This translates into CATSERLANTGELFF.

This clonotype was seen many times. The V and J genes are TRBV24-1 and TRBJ1-5; D is undetermined. The germline CDR1 and CDR2 sequences are KGHDR and SFDVKD. Trimming pared 0 bases from V and 4 bases from J, leaving 6 bases between. The CDR3 has 14 residues. CDR3 bases: TGTGCCACCAGTGATTTGACGGGAAATCAGCCCCAGCATTTT. It codes for CATSDLTGNQPQHF.

The chain has TRBV5-1 and TRBJ2-3, with a weak D call TRBD2 (5 bases). Trimming removed 2 bases from V and 0 bases from J, with 13 bases in between. The CDR3 has 16 residues. Germline-derived CDR1 and CDR2 are SGHRS and YFSETQ. The CDR3 here is CASSLPRGGSTDTQYF. CDR3 DNA sequence: TGCGCCAGCAGCTTACCCCGAGGCGGGAGCACAGATACGCAGTATTTT.

A few counts support this clonotype. V usage is TRBV7-9 and J usage is TRBJ1-2; possible D gene TRBD1, 5 bases. Per germline, CDR1 SEHNR and CDR2 FQNEAQ (reference sequence). The CDR3 is 10 amino acids. V lost 8 bases and J 7 bases, leaving 8 bases between the germline ends. In nucleotides, the CDR3 is TGTGCCAGCTCGGGGGTTGGCTACACCTTC. Translation gives CASSGVGYTF.

CDR3 coding DNA: TGTGCCAGCAGCTTAGGGGGGGATCCCCCCTACACCGGGGAGCTGTTTTTT. Its protein is CASSLGGDPPYTGELFF. The rearrangement links TRBV7-6 to TRBJ2-2; D is perhaps TRBD2 (6 bases). V lost 1 base and J 3 bases, leaving 15 bases between the germline ends. This CDR3 has 17 residues. Germline assignment: CDR1 SGHVS and CDR2 FNYEAQ.

The V call is TRBV20-1, the J call TRBJ2-1; 10 bases align to TRBD2. Trimming at V came to 3 bases and at J to 4 bases, leaving 6 bases not matched to a gene. The length of the CDR3 is 15 residues. In germline, CDR1 is DFQATT, CDR2 SNEGSKA (reference sequence). CDR3 nucleotides: TGCAGTGCTAGGGTTGAAGCGGGGGGGTACAATGAGCAGTTCTTC. This codes for CSARVEAGGYNEQFF.

This clonotype was detected only once. This chain links TRBV5-5 with TRBJ2-3; tentatively, D is TRBD1 (6 bases). In germline, CDR1 is SGHKS, CDR2 YYEKEE (reference sequence). Between the trimmed V and J ends, which lost 4 bases and 3 bases, there was a span of 15 bases. The CDR3 has 15 amino acids. The CDR3 DNA reads as TGTGCCAGCAGCGTAGGACAGTTACAAACAGATACGCAGTATTTT. This translates into CASSVGQLQTDTQYF.

The chain joins TRBV19 to TRBJ1-3; the D is unclear. Germline loops: CDR1 LNHDA, CDR2 SQIVND (reference sequence). Trimming took off 8 bases at V and 2 bases at J, with 7 bases between the two ends. There are 12 residues in the CDR3. CDR3 loop: CASPDPGNTIYF. The CDR3, as DNA: TGTGCCAGTCCCGATCCTGGAAACACCATATATTTT.

This clonotype occurred once. The rearrangement uses TRBV2 and TRBJ1-5; D uncertain. Trimming pared 2 bases from V and 5 bases from J, leaving 7 bases between. The CDR3 is 13 residues long. The germline V gene encodes CDR1 SNHLY and CDR2 FYNNEI. The CDR3 sequence is CASSERSYQPQHF. In DNA, the CDR3 is TGTGCCAGCAGTGAAAGGAGTTATCAGCCCCAGCATTTT. Combining the CDR3 with reference TRBV2 and TRBJ1-5 gives the whole variable domain EPEVTQTPSHQVTQMGQEVILRCVPISNHLYFYWYRQILGQKVEFLVSFYNNEISEKSEIFDDQFSVERPDGSNFTLKIRSTKLEDSAMYFCASSERSYQPQHFGDGTRLSIL.

The sample holds a few counts of this clonotype. The chain couples TRBV7-8 to TRBJ2-7, with D unresolved. CDR1 and CDR2 from the germline V gene are SGHVS and FQNEAQ. This CDR3 region has 16 residues. Trimming took off 5 bases at V and 0 bases at J, with 17 bases between the two ends. This CDR3 reads CASSPTAQSSSYEQYF. In DNA form, the CDR3 reads TGTGCCAGCAGCCCCACTGCCCAGAGTAGCTCCTACGAGCAGTACTTC.

The gene calls are TRBV6-1 and TRBJ1-5; no clear D gene. The CDR3 runs to 16 residues. Looked up from germline, CDR1 is MNHNS and CDR2 is SASEGT. The germline V and J ends were trimmed by 6 bases and 2 bases, with 17 bases remaining between them. CDR3 amino acids: CASRNIGGFGNQPQHF. In DNA, the CDR3 is TGTGCCAGCAGAAACATCGGAGGGTTCGGCAATCAGCCCCAGCATTTT.

The sample holds a few counts of this clonotype. A much larger clone differs by one base, so this may be a read error. V usage is TRBV2 and J usage is TRBJ2-1, with 7 bases matching TRBD2. Germline loops: CDR1 SNHLY, CDR2 FYNNEI. The CDR3 contains 13 residues. The CDR3 bases are TGTGCCAGCCCTGGGACTACTCGCAATGAGCAGCTCTTC. Amino acids: CASPGTTRNEQLF.

As DNA, the CDR3 is TGTGCCAGCAGTGCAAGGACCCCGGAAGAAAAACTGTTTTTT. Its protein is CASSARTPEEKLFF. The chain couples TRBV2 to TRBJ1-4; D is uncertain. Germline CDR1 reads SNHLY; CDR2 reads FYNNEI. The CDR3 spans 14 residues. V dropped 4 bases and J dropped 8 bases, with 14 bases sitting between them.

This clonotype was observed a few times. This sequence joins TRBV12-3 or TRBV12-4 and TRBJ2-7; perhaps TRBD2 as D (5 bases). The end of the DNA fits TRBJ2-5 better, so the J call may be wrong. CDR3 size: 13 residues. CDR3 loop: CASSLRLIETQYF. The CDR3 DNA reads TGTGCCAGCAGTTTAAGACTAATAGAGACCCAGTACTTC.

The V call is TRBV27, the J call TRBJ2-1, with 10 nucleotides matching TRBD2. CDR1 and CDR2 from the germline V gene are MNHEY and SMNVEV (reference sequence). V shed 5 bases and J 9 bases; nucleotides not matched to a gene: 10. This CDR3 comprises 15 residues. Here the CDR3 DNA reads TGTGCCAGCAGTATCAGGACTAGCGGTACATCTGAGCAGTTCTTC. It specifies CASSIRTSGTSEQFF.

This clonotype turned up a few times. The rearrangement links TRBV7-6 to TRBJ1-1, with 7 positions matching TRBD1. The CDR3 runs 13 residues. Germline V gene data show CDR1 as SGHVS and CDR2 as FNYEAQ. V trimming: 5 bases; J trimming: 3 bases; junction bases outside the gene matches: 3. The CDR3 protein is CASSRDRDTEAFF. The CDR3 coding sequence is TGTGCCAGCAGCCGAGACAGGGACACTGAAGCTTTCTTT.

Only a few counts were recorded for this clonotype. The chain links TRBV30 to TRBJ1-1; D unresolved. The V and J ends lost 0 bases and 1 base respectively, with 12 bases between them. Germline V lookup: CDR1 GTSNPN, CDR2 SVGIG (reference sequence). This CDR3 region has 15 residues. CDR3 loop: CAWSVEAAGNTEAFF. The CDR3 region has the DNA TGTGCCTGGAGTGTAGAGGCGGCGGGGAACACTGAAGCTTTCTTT.

Many counts were recorded for this clonotype. V gene TRBV5-5 combines with J gene TRBJ2-7; 8 nucleotides agree with TRBD2. Germline CDR1 SGHKS, CDR2 YYEKEE (reference sequence). The CDR3 runs 15 residues. The J segment lost 3 bases and the V segment lost 4 bases, leaving 9 bases of the junction unmatched. CDR3 loop: CASSPAAGAGYEQYF. The CDR3 nucleotides are TGTGCCAGCAGCCCGGCAGCGGGAGCTGGCTACGAGCAGTACTTC.

In this sample, this clonotype turned up many times. The chain has TRBV2 and TRBJ2-1; TRBD2 might be the D (5 bases). The V and J ends lost 8 bases and 5 bases respectively, with 25 bases between them. This CDR3 has 17 amino acids. The germline gives CDR1 SNHLY, CDR2 FYNNEI. The CDR3 DNA is TGTGCCAGCGATCGGGCTACCACGTCGACTACAAACAATGAGCAGTTCTTC. Amino acids: CASDRATTSTTNNEQFF. The variable domain in full, completed from reference TRBV2 and TRBJ2-1, reads EPEVTQTPSHQVTQMGQEVILRCVPISNHLYFYWYRQILGQKVEFLVSFYNNEISEKSEIFDDQFSVERPDGSNFTLKIRSTKLEDSAMYFCASDRATTSTTNNEQFFGPGTRLTVL.